What follows is one TCR beta chain and its context. Its antigen is not identified. The protocol was immunoSEQ multiplex PCR, while the TCRdb copy is restricted to in-frame clones and leaves out a portion. Found here are tens of thousands of clones, 60% to 80% of them singletons; the top ten hold about 4.2%. The data are from a study of radiotherapy plus CTLA-4 blockade in lung cancer. General study points: Best predicting response, reportedly, were early blood T cell clone dynamics, with interferon-beta. Radiotherapy plus ipilimumab was followed by expansion in blood of tumor-derived TCR clones.

The specimen was peripheral blood, collected from a patient treated with radiotherapy plus ipilimumab. The TCR comes from a human donor with non-small cell lung cancer who had a complete response to radiotherapy plus ipilimumab.

The CDR3 DNA is TGTGCCAGCAGCACGGGACAGGGGGCTGCTGAAGCTTTCTTT. This encodes CASSTGQGAAEAFF. J is TRBJ1-1 and V is TRBV9, with 12 bases aligning to TRBD1. V lost 4 bases to trimming and J lost 6 bases; unmatched junction nucleotides: 4. CDR3 size: 14 residues. Germline V gives CDR1 SGDLS, CDR2 YYNGEE.